This T cell receptor beta chain emerged from a study of CD4 T cells in relation to SARS-CoV-2 and coronaviruses. Overall study: After roughly 11 days of antigen culture, PBMC TCR beta CDR3s were sequenced. Regarding the study as a whole: Roughly three fifths of donors had memory CD4+ clonotypes crossrecognizing SARS-CoV-2 and common cold coronavirus spike.

Regarding this clone: Its target is unknown.

V was trimmed by 4 bases and J by 4 bases, leaving 15 bases between them. Germline assignment: CDR1 SGDLS and CDR2 YYNGEE. This CDR3 region has 15 residues. TCRdb's table, derived via immunoSEQ multiplex PCR, lists solely in-frame clones and lacks some. The sample lists about 21,000 clones; approximately 82% were seen once. CD4+ T cells from unexposed donors were obtained before the COVID-19 pandemic (2011-2018). Isolation of CD4+ T cells took place after roughly nine days in culture. The material sequenced was CD4+ T cells from PBMCs, cultured in vitro. The rearrangement uses TRBV9 and TRBJ2-1, with D maybe TRBD1 (6 bases). This TCR was sampled from a human donor in good health. CDR3 sequence reads: CASSPPGTFYNEQFF. As DNA, the CDR3 is TGTGCCAGCAGCCCACCTGGGACATTTTACAATGAGCAGTTCTTC.